This passage covers 31 T cell receptor beta chains from one sample sequenced in a study of Graves' ophthalmopathy and Graves' hyperthyroidism (dated 2018 in TCRdb). The sample was run on an Illumina HiSeq 2000. For repertoire sequencing, TCR beta CDR3 regions were amplified from RNA transcripts. The first round was an RT-PCR using HTBI primers with the Qiagen OneStep RT-PCR kit, and this first round was followed by a second-round multiplex PCR, then size selection and purification. The public reads were quality trimmed at Q25 with fastp and then assembled into clones with MiXCR by TCRdb, keeping productive beta chains. Rows merge per CDR3 protein into single entries with the most common DNA and genes. The sample data list a few hundred thousand distinct CDR3 sequences, and about a sixth of these were observed just once. Together, the top ten hold roughly 2.3% of the sample. Specimen: peripheral blood. Receptors were obtained from an adult woman with stable Graves' hyperthyroidism.

A few counts support this clonotype. The V and J genes are TRBV5-1 and TRBJ2-6, with TRBD1 identical over 8 bases. The CDR3 is made up of 18 amino acids. Unmatched junction bases numbered 13, after V lost 4 bases and J lost 4 bases. Germline CDR1 is SGHRS and CDR2 is YFSETQ. The DNA for the CDR3 is TGCGCCAGCAGCCCCGGACAGGGCTCTCGGTACGGGGCCAACGTCCTGACTTTC. This gives the protein CASSPGQGSRYGANVLTF.

This chain connects TRBV29-1 to TRBJ2-7, with 8 bases that match TRBD2. The CDR3 runs 14 residues. The germline V gene has CDR1 SQVTM and CDR2 ANQGSEA. V shed 6 bases, J shed 3 bases, and the junction held 10 bases outside the gene matches. As DNA, the CDR3 is TGCAGCGTCTTATCCGGGACTAGGTACTACGAGCAGTACTTC. It translates to CSVLSGTRYYEQYF.

This clonotype came up many times. This rearrangement joins TRBV10-2 to TRBJ2-7; 7 positions match TRBD1. Trimming cost V 6 bases and J 2 bases; bases outside gene matches: 13. The CDR3 sequence is 16 residues long. Germline-derived CDR1 and CDR2 are WSHSY and SAAADI. Written as DNA, the CDR3 is TGCGCCAGCAGACCTTTACAACAGGGGATTACCTACGAGCAGTACTTC. Translating it yields CASRPLQQGITYEQYF.

This clonotype was picked up many times. J is TRBJ2-5 and V is TRBV11-1; TRBD1 aligns across 7 bases. CDR1 is SGHAT and CDR2 is FQDESV in the germline V gene (reference sequence). Losses at the gene ends were 6 bases for V and 0 bases for J; bases not matched to a gene: 16. The CDR3 is 18 amino acids. The CDR3 region is CASSSTIRTGTDQETQYF. The CDR3 nucleotides are TGTGCCAGCAGTTCAACCATTCGGACAGGAACAGACCAAGAGACCCAGTACTTC.

There are many counts of this clonotype. The chain employs TRBV11-2 and TRBJ1-1, with 7 bases lining up with TRBD1. The CDR3 runs to 14 residues. Germline lookup yields CDR1 SGHAT and CDR2 FQNNGV. V lost 2 bases and J lost 4; bases outside the gene matches: 4. The CDR3 here is CASSLTQGSTEAFF. The CDR3 region has the DNA TGTGCCAGCAGCTTAACACAGGGGTCCACTGAAGCTTTCTTT.

This clonotype was detected ten times or more. V is TRBV12-3 or TRBV12-4 and J is TRBJ1-2; D not certain. The CDR3 sequence is 15 residues long. Trimming took 5 bases from V and 4 from J, leaving 17 bases between them. In DNA, the CDR3 is TGTGCCAGCAGTCTGGGTCGGCGGGTCCTCTATGGCTACACCTTC. It encodes CASSLGRRVLYGYTF.

This clonotype was picked up many times. This chain connects TRBV5-1 to TRBJ2-5, with a possible D match to TRBD2 (7 bases). Trimming removed 3 bases from V and 2 bases from J, with 11 bases in between. Germline V gives CDR1 SGHRS, CDR2 YFSETQ. This CDR3 has 14 residues. The CDR3 nucleotides are TGCGCCAGCAGCTGGGGGGGGCTGCAAGAGACCCAGTACTTC. Protein product: CASSWGGLQETQYF.

The chain employs TRBV20-1 and TRBJ2-7; 9 bases are shared with TRBD2. J lost 9 bases, V lost 5 bases, and 11 bases had no gene match. The CDR3 totals 13 residues. Germline V gene lookup returns CDR1 DFQATT and CDR2 SNEGSKA (reference sequence). The CDR3 DNA sequence: TGCAGTGCTCCTGGGCTAGCGGGGTCTGGGCAGTACTTC. Translation gives CSAPGLAGSGQYF.

This clonotype was recorded at least ten times. In nucleotides, the CDR3 is TGTGCCAGCACCGTACTAGCGGGAGCCCGCGAGCAGTACTTC. Its translation is CASTVLAGAREQYF. The gene calls are TRBV12-3 or TRBV12-4 and TRBJ2-7; 11 bases map to TRBD2. V shed 7 bases, J shed 6 bases, and the junction held 8 bases outside the gene matches. CDR3 length: 14 residues.

Many counts were recorded for this clonotype. The V and J genes are TRBV2 and TRBJ1-1; no clear D gene. V was clipped by 5 bases and J by 5 bases, with 12 bases between them. CDR1 and CDR2 (germline): SNHLY, FYNNEI. This CDR3 contains 13 residues. The CDR3 sequence is CASSSLFETEAFF. Written as DNA, the CDR3 is TGTGCCAGCAGTTCCCTCTTTGAAACTGAAGCTTTCTTT.

This clonotype appeared a few times. The rearrangement uses TRBV5-6 and TRBJ1-1; no reliable D call. CDR3 length: 12 amino acids. Trimming took off 0 bases at V and 4 bases at J, with 4 bases between the two ends. Looked up from germline, CDR1 is SGHDT and CDR2 is YYEEEE. The CDR3 loop reads CASSLASTEAFF. In DNA form, the CDR3 reads TGTGCCAGCAGCTTGGCGTCCACTGAAGCTTTCTTT.

This clonotype showed up many times. One junction end does not reproduce the germline sequence, and a read error may be involved. The V and J genes are TRBV28 and TRBJ2-4; D not certain. The CDR3 has 12 residues. The germline V gene has CDR1 MDHEN and CDR2 SYDVKM. The DNA of the CDR3 is TGTGCCAGCAGGACCGCGCTTGACATTAAGTACTTC. Translating it yields CASRTALDIKYF. Variable domain in full (rest from reference TRBV28 and TRBJ2-4): DVKVTQSSRYLVKRTGEKVFLECVQDMDHENMFWYRQDPGLGLRLIYFSYDVKMKEKGDIPEGYSVSREKKERFSLILESASTNQTSMYLCASRTALDIKYFGAGTRLSVL.

This clonotype was observed a handful of times. The genes are TRBV12-3 or TRBV12-4 and TRBJ1-2, with D possibly matching TRBD1 (5 bases). This CDR3 spans 13 amino acids. The germline V and J ends were trimmed by 4 bases and 8 bases, with 14 bases remaining between them. CDR3 nucleotides: TGTGCCAGCAGTTCTGGACTTGGGGCAGGCTACACCTTC. The encoded protein is CASSSGLGAGYTF.

The chain couples TRBV3-1 to TRBJ1-2; no clear D. This CDR3 has 14 amino acids. CDR1 is LGHDT and CDR2 is YNNKEL in the germline V gene (reference sequence). V lost 2 bases to trimming and J lost 12 bases, with 19 bases between them. CDR3 nucleotide sequence: TGTGCCAGCAGCCAAACCGACGGGGTGAGGGAGAACACCTTC. Residues: CASSQTDGVRENTF.

Comment on this clonotype: A much bigger clone sits one base away, suggesting this may be a read error. The chain links TRBV7-9 to TRBJ2-7; tentative D call: TRBD2 (6 bases). The germline gives CDR1 SEHNR, CDR2 FQNEAQ (reference sequence). CDR3 length equals 14 residues. The V and J ends lost 6 bases and 3 bases respectively, with 15 bases between them. The DNA for the CDR3 is TGTGCCAGCAGTTCCGGGCGGGGTATCTACGAGCAGTACTTC. Translating gives CASSSGRGIYEQYF.

This clonotype was picked up many times. The V and J genes are TRBV15 and TRBJ2-7; D gene unclear. V lost 0 bases and J 5 bases, leaving 14 bases between the germline ends. The CDR3 sequence is 15 residues long. Germline V CDR1 and CDR2: LNHNV, YYDKDF (reference sequence). The CDR3 coding sequence is TGTGCCACCAGCAGAGATCGTCAGGCTTTCGACGAGCAGTACTTC. This codes for CATSRDRQAFDEQYF.

This clonotype has a count of ten or more. V usage is TRBV6-1 and J usage is TRBJ2-7, with 10 positions matching TRBD2. The CDR3 runs to 15 residues. After removal of 1 base from V and 0 bases from J, the junction contained 0 bases not matched to a gene. Germline V gene sequence: CDR1 MNHNS, CDR2 SASEGT. The CDR3, as DNA: TGTGCCAGCAGTGAAGGGACTAGCGGCTCCTACGAGCAGTACTTC. This gives the protein CASSEGTSGSYEQYF.

This clonotype was detected ten times or more. This sequence joins TRBV27 and TRBJ2-5, with D unclear. The CDR3 is 12 amino acids. The V gene's germline CDR1 is MNHEY and CDR2 SMNVEV (reference sequence). Trimming cost V 4 bases and J 4 bases, with 7 bases left between them. CDR3 nucleotide sequence: TGTGCCAGCAGTTATTGGGGAGAGACCCAGTACTTC. It translates to CASSYWGETQYF.

This clonotype was recorded many times. The chain carries TRBV5-8 and TRBJ2-5; D perhaps matches TRBD1 (5 bases). Looked up from germline, CDR1 is SGHTS and CDR2 is YDEGEE. V was pared by 1 base and J by 5 bases, with 12 bases between. The CDR3 runs 14 residues. The CDR3 is CASSLPPGSETQYF. CDR3 nucleotide sequence: TGTGCCAGCAGCTTGCCTCCAGGGTCCGAGACCCAGTACTTC.

This clonotype was observed a handful of times. J is TRBJ2-7 and V is TRBV5-1; TRBD1 might be the D (5 bases). The CDR3 totals 14 residues. V shed 4 bases and J shed 2 bases, with 13 bases lying between them. Germline-derived CDR1 and CDR2 are SGHRS and YFSETQ. CDR3 loop: CASSLTGIAYEQYF. CDR3 sequence (DNA): TGCGCCAGCAGCCTTACAGGCATTGCCTACGAGCAGTACTTC. Variable domain in full (rest from reference TRBV5-1 and TRBJ2-7): KAGVTQTPRYLIKTRGQQVTLSCSPISGHRSVSWYQQTPGQGLQFLFEYFSETQRNKGNFPGRFSGRQFSNSRSEMNVSTLELGDSALYLCASSLTGIAYEQYFGPGTRLTVT.

This clonotype was picked up one time. The chain is built from TRBV20-1 and TRBJ1-2, with D maybe TRBD1 (6 bases). The CDR3 runs 12 residues. Per the germline V gene, CDR1 is DFQATT and CDR2 is SNEGSKA (reference sequence). V lost 5 bases, J lost 7 bases, and 14 bases lay in between. CDR3 sequence reads: CSADRNWGGYTF. CDR3 sequence (DNA): TGCAGTGCTGACAGGAACTGGGGTGGCTACACCTTC.

This clonotype was counted many times. The rearrangement links TRBV2 to TRBJ1-1; tentative D call: TRBD1 (5 bases). This CDR3 is 14 amino acids long. Germline CDR1 is SNHLY and CDR2 is FYNNEI. Trimming took off 6 bases at V and 7 bases at J, with 18 bases between the two ends. The DNA for the CDR3 is TGTGCCAGCAGGAAGAGCGACAGCCTCCGTGAAGCTTTCTTT. Translated, it gives CASRKSDSLREAFF.

This clonotype occurred many times. V gene TRBV18 combines with J gene TRBJ2-7; 7 bases are a match to TRBD2. Trimming removed 8 bases from V and 6 bases from J; junction bases left unmatched: 7. CDR1 and CDR2 from the germline V gene are KGHSH and LQKENI. The CDR3 has 12 amino acids. The CDR3 reads CASSPASGEQYF. The CDR3 DNA reads as TGTGCCAGCAGTCCCGCTAGCGGCGAGCAGTACTTC.

This clonotype was recorded many times. This chain connects TRBV12-3 or TRBV12-4 to TRBJ2-5; no clear D gene. This CDR3 has 14 residues. V lost 3 bases, J lost 5 bases, and 13 bases lay in between. The CDR3, as DNA: TGTGCCAGCAGTTTGTCCTGGCCAGGCGAGACCCAGTACTTC. Protein: CASSLSWPGETQYF.

CDR3 coding DNA: TGTGCCACCGACCGGGGGGCTAGCCCCATACAAGAGACCCAGTACTTC. Translating it yields CATDRGASPIQETQYF. The chain has TRBV3-1 and TRBJ2-5; possible D gene TRBD2, 7 bases. The CDR3 sequence is 16 residues long. Germline CDR1 LGHDT, CDR2 YNNKEL (reference sequence). V dropped 10 bases and J dropped 2 bases, with 23 bases sitting between them.

This clonotype was picked up many times. This chain links TRBV19 with TRBJ1-1; D gene uncertain. Trimming cost V 2 bases and J 1 base, with 8 bases left between them. The CDR3 sequence is 14 residues long. Germline CDR1 LNHDA, CDR2 SQIVND (reference sequence). In DNA, the CDR3 is TGTGCCAGTAGTATAACCCCACAGAACACTGAAGCTTTCTTT. This sequence encodes CASSITPQNTEAFF.

This clonotype has more than one count but fewer than ten. V is TRBV12-3 or TRBV12-4 and J is TRBJ2-2; TRBD1 aligns across 7 bases. The CDR3 is made up of 15 amino acids. V shed 11 bases, J shed 6 bases, and the junction held 15 bases outside the gene matches. For the CDR3, the DNA is TGTGCCTATGGGCCGCGACAGGGCGGATCCGGGGAGCTGTTTTTT. It is translated as CAYGPRQGGSGELFF.

The J gene is TRBJ1-2, the V gene TRBV27, with 7 bases lining up with TRBD1. The CDR3 extends over 14 amino acids. The V and J ends lost 5 bases and 4 bases, in that order; junction bases with no gene match: 7. From germline, CDR1 is MNHEY and CDR2 SMNVEV (reference sequence). The CDR3 spells CASSSPTGFYGYTF. CDR3 DNA sequence: TGTGCCAGCAGTAGCCCGACAGGGTTCTATGGCTACACCTTC.

This clonotype appeared many times. CDR3 bases: TGTGCCAGCACCCTGGGACCGCTTAACTATGGCTACACCTTC. Its translation is CASTLGPLNYGYTF. The gene calls are TRBV6-5 and TRBJ1-2; D is possibly TRBD1 (5 bases). Between the trimmed V and J ends, which lost 7 bases and 1 base, there was a span of 13 bases. CDR3 size: 14 residues. The germline CDR1 and CDR2 sequences are MNHEY and SVGAGI.

Ten or more counts support this clonotype. The chain links TRBV25-1 to TRBJ2-7; TRBD1 agrees at 8 bases. V lost 6 bases to trimming and J lost 5 bases; unmatched junction nucleotides: 9. Germline CDR1 and CDR2: MGHDK and SYGVNS. The CDR3 length is 14 residues. The CDR3 region is CASSPDRVANEQYF. The CDR3 nucleotides are TGTGCCAGCAGCCCGGACAGGGTGGCAAACGAGCAGTACTTC.

This chain joins TRBV12-3 or TRBV12-4 and TRBJ2-5; D is unclear. Trimming removed 3 bases from V and 2 bases from J, with 13 bases in between. This CDR3 has 15 residues. The CDR3 sequence is CASSLARRKQETQYF. Here the CDR3 DNA reads TGTGCCAGCAGTTTGGCCAGGCGTAAACAAGAGACCCAGTACTTC.